In its sample, the clone carrying this T cell receptor beta chain was seen once. The data derive from a study of blood T cell repertoires in COVID-19. The overall study: From T cells, B-cell-depleted T cells, or PBMCs came the material, which was cDNA or gDNA.

Per germline, CDR1 MNHEY and CDR2 SVGAGI. CDR3 length: 13 amino acids. V lost 7 bases to trimming and J lost 3 bases; unmatched junction nucleotides: 6. In the authors' methods: Amplification of reference gene primers was used by the study to estimate nucleated cell counts. The assay was immunoSEQ multiplex PCR, and TCRdb's table has in-frame clones only and misses some. The D gene and trimming were derived from the DNA, and the V and J assignments and clone size from that table. The data show roughly 280,000 clones, around nine tenths seen once. The sequenced material came from peripheral blood. This clonotype was sampled from a man aged 30 to 39 with active or convalescent COVID-19. The chain uses TRBV6-5 and TRBJ2-7, with TRBD2 identical over 7 bases. CDR3 coding DNA: TGTGCCAGCACCAGCACTAGCGTCTACGAGCAGTACTTC. This sequence encodes CASTSTSVYEQYF.